These 26 T cell receptor beta chains share one sample of origin, sequenced in a study of cytomegalovirus exposure and HLA in healthy donors. The PCR made use of 60 Vbeta and 13 Jbeta primers. Sequencing used immunoSEQ multiplex PCR; TCRdb keeps in-frame clones, though not all of them. The sample lists about 140,000 clones, 80% occurring once. The sequenced sample was PBMCs. These receptors were taken from a man between 35 and 55 years old in good health and CMV-seronegative.

V and J are TRBV9 and TRBJ1-6, with a weak D call TRBD1 (6 bases). Per germline, CDR1 SGDLS and CDR2 YYNGEE. This CDR3 is built from 17 residues. With 2 bases removed from V and 0 bases from J, the gap between germline ends came to 12 bases. The CDR3 here is CASSVRDTSSYNSPLHF. The CDR3 DNA follows: TGTGCCAGCAGCGTCCGGGACACCAGCTCCTATAATTCACCCCTCCACTTT.

This chain joins TRBV9 and TRBJ2-7; tentatively, D is TRBD1 (5 bases). The DNA end lines up better with TRBJ2-5; the J call may be wrong. Germline assignment: CDR1 SGDLS and CDR2 YYNGEE. There are 13 residues in the CDR3. CDR3 residues: CASSGTPQETQYF. CDR3 in DNA: TGTGCCAGCAGCGGGACACCCCAAGAGACCCAGTACTTC.

DNA of the CDR3: TGTGCCAGCAGTTACAGTGCCAGCGAGCAGTACTTC. This gives the protein CASSYSASEQYF. The rearrangement links TRBV6-5 to TRBJ2-7; D call uncertain. Looked up from germline, CDR1 is MNHEY and CDR2 is SVGAGI. CDR3 length: 12 residues. V was pared by 2 bases and J by 6 bases, with 8 bases between.

The chain couples TRBV6-6 to TRBJ2-7, with D possibly TRBD1 on 6 matching bases. The CDR3 is made up of 15 amino acids. The germline V gene encodes CDR1 MNHNY and CDR2 SVGAGI (reference sequence). Between the trimmed V and J ends, which lost 0 bases and 2 bases, there was a span of 11 bases. This CDR3 reads CASSYSPTGPYEQYF. The DNA for the CDR3 is TGTGCCAGCAGTTACTCCCCGACAGGTCCCTACGAGCAGTACTTC.

This clone was seen only once. The chain carries TRBV10-1 and TRBJ2-7, with 7 bases that match TRBD1. The J segment lost 7 bases and the V segment lost 5 bases, leaving 5 bases of the junction unmatched. This CDR3 is 12 amino acids long. From germline, CDR1 is WNHNN and CDR2 SYGVQD (reference sequence). The CDR3 sequence: CASSRGTAEQYF. In DNA, the CDR3 is TGCGCCAGCAGTCGAGGGACAGCGGAGCAGTACTTC.

Regarding this clone: Within the sample, other DNA sequences also encode this same CDR3. The chain links TRBV4-3 to TRBJ2-6, with D possibly matching TRBD1 (5 bases). The CDR3 totals 18 residues. CDR1 is LGHNA and CDR2 is YSLEER in the germline V gene. Trimming left V 0 bases short and J 2 bases short, with 14 bases between. The CDR3 spells CASSQDSGAPTGANVLTF. In DNA, the CDR3 is TGCGCCAGCAGCCAAGATAGTGGGGCCCCGACTGGGGCCAACGTCCTGACTTTC.

This clone has only a few counts. The J gene is TRBJ2-7, the V gene TRBV7-6, with TRBD1 matching 9 bases. The CDR3 covers 14 residues. Trimming cost V 5 bases and J 1 base; bases outside gene matches: 3. Germline V gives CDR1 SGHVS, CDR2 FNYEAQ. The DNA of the CDR3 is TGTGCCAGCAGCCCCGGGACAGGGTCCTACGAGCAGTACTTC. Translating gives CASSPGTGSYEQYF.

The CDR3 nucleotides are TGCGCCAGCAGCCAAGACCCCGTCGGTAATTCACCCCTCCACTTT. Its protein is CASSQDPVGNSPLHF. The rearrangement uses TRBV4-1 and TRBJ1-6; D is unresolved. V was trimmed by 0 bases and J by 6 bases, leaving 9 bases between them. Germline CDR1 and CDR2: MGHRA and YSYEKL. This CDR3 contains 15 residues.

The CDR3 DNA follows: TGTGCCACCTTGTTGGACTTAACAAGCAATCAGCCCCAGCATTTT. Protein sequence: CATLLDLTSNQPQHF. This rearrangement joins TRBV6-1 to TRBJ1-5; D uncertain. V shed 10 bases and J shed 1 base, with 17 bases lying between them. The CDR3 contains 15 residues. Germline CDR1 and CDR2: MNHNS and SASEGT.

The chain recombines TRBV5-1 with TRBJ2-1, with 9 bases identical to TRBD2. There are 14 residues in the CDR3. CDR1 is SGHRS and CDR2 is YFSETQ in the germline V gene. The junction had 8 bases not matched to a gene; V was cut back by 4 bases and J by 9 bases. The CDR3 here is CASSTQTSGFEQFF. CDR3 bases: TGCGCCAGCAGCACCCAGACTAGCGGATTTGAGCAGTTCTTC.

Remarks on this clone: At one of its ends the junction is not consistent with the germline gene, which may arise from a read error. The rearrangement uses TRBV9 and TRBJ2-6; 7 bases line up with TRBD1. Germline V gives CDR1 SGDLS, CDR2 YYNGEE. This CDR3 comprises 18 residues. DNA for the CDR3: TGTGCCGGCAGCCAGGGACAGCAAATTTCCTCTGGGGCCAACGTCCTGACTTTC. Amino acid sequence: CAGSQGQQISSGANVLTF.

Concerning this clone: No DNA is shown, since the ends of the CDR3 on it are uncertain; the CDR3 is the one TCRdb lists. The CDR3 loop is CSVAEGAHTF. The chain has TRBV29-1 and TRBJ1-2; the table's D gene call, TRBD1, was not cross checked with the DNA. From germline, CDR1 is SQVTM and CDR2 ANQGSEA. Both ends counted, the CDR3 spans 10 residues.

This chain links TRBV5-5 with TRBJ2-5; 7 bases fit TRBD2. J lost 5 bases, V lost 2 bases, and 15 bases had no gene match. This CDR3 region has 17 residues. Germline V CDR1 and CDR2: SGHKS, YYEKEE (reference sequence). The CDR3: CASSLGLAGLMGETQYF. The CDR3 DNA sequence: TGTGCCAGCAGCTTAGGATTAGCGGGCCTCATGGGGGAGACCCAGTACTTC.

As DNA, the CDR3 is TGTGCCAGTCGAGGAGGGGACAGGGCCCCAAGACCCAATCAGCCCCAGCATTTT. It yields the protein CASRGGDRAPRPNQPQHF. This chain joins TRBV19 and TRBJ1-5, with 9 bases fitting TRBD1. The CDR3 has 18 residues. V gave up 8 bases and J gave up 3 bases; unmatched junction bases: 17. CDR1 LNHDA and CDR2 SQIVND come from the germline V gene (reference sequence).

The chain employs TRBV5-1 and TRBJ2-1; 11 nucleotides line up with TRBD2. This CDR3 has 15 amino acids. Trimming cost V 1 base and J 8 bases; bases outside gene matches: 5. Germline CDR1 is SGHRS and CDR2 is YFSETQ. The CDR3 nucleotides read TGCGCCAGCAGCTTGAGACTAGCGGGGAGGGATGAGCAGTTCTTC. Its protein product is CASSLRLAGRDEQFF.

CDR3 sequence reads: CASSSQRQYEQYF. DNA for the CDR3: TGTGCCAGCAGCTCCCAGCGGCAGTACGAGCAGTACTTC. This chain connects TRBV7-8 to TRBJ2-7; D perhaps matches TRBD2 (5 bases). Germline V gene sequence: CDR1 SGHVS, CDR2 FQNEAQ. Trimming cost V 4 bases and J 4 bases, with 11 bases left between them. The length of the CDR3 is 13 residues.

The chain recombines TRBV9 with TRBJ1-2; a weak D match, TRBD1 (6 bases). V gave up 0 bases and J gave up 7 bases, with 16 bases separating them. Germline V gene data show CDR1 as SGDLS and CDR2 as YYNGEE. The CDR3 covers 15 residues. The DNA of the CDR3 is TGTGCCAGCAGCGTAGGAGGAGTAGGGGGTACTGGCTACACCTTC. Encoded protein: CASSVGGVGGTGYTF.

The chain's CDR3 is CASSSTTGRGTEAFF. CDR3 bases: TGTGCCAGCAGCTCAACGACAGGGCGAGGCACTGAAGCTTTCTTT. The chain recombines TRBV7-9 with TRBJ1-1, with 7 positions matching TRBD1. Germline V lookup: CDR1 SEHNR, CDR2 FQNEAQ (reference sequence). The CDR3 has 15 amino acids. V lost 4 bases and J lost 4; bases outside the gene matches: 9.

V usage is TRBV14 and J usage is TRBJ2-2, with TRBD2 as a possible D gene (5 bases). The germline gives CDR1 SGHDN, CDR2 FVKESK. Trimming took off 0 bases at V and 4 bases at J, with 15 bases between the two ends. The CDR3 extends over 17 amino acids. The CDR3: CASSQENFRGSTGELFF. CDR3 in DNA: TGTGCCAGCAGCCAAGAAAATTTCCGAGGGTCCACCGGGGAGCTGTTTTTT. The complete variable domain, with remaining parts taken from reference TRBV14 and TRBJ2-2, reads EAGVTQFPSHSVIEKGQTVTLRCDPISGHDNLYWYRRVMGKEIKFLLHFVKESKQDESGMPNNRFLAERTGGTYSTLKVQPAELEDSGVYFCASSQENFRGSTGELFFGEGSRLTVL.

The chain joins TRBV9 to TRBJ1-6; 7 positions agree with TRBD1. There are 14 residues in the CDR3. The J segment lost 7 bases and the V segment lost 4 bases, leaving 5 bases of the junction unmatched. Germline values: CDR1 SGDLS, CDR2 YYNGEE. As DNA, the CDR3 is TGTGCCAGCAGCCCCGGGACAGCAAATTCACCCCTCCACTTT. This encodes CASSPGTANSPLHF.

CDR3 nucleotides: TGTGCCATCAGTGAGGCGGGACAGGGAGGGGAGCAGTACTTC. Its protein product is CAISEAGQGGEQYF. The gene calls are TRBV10-3 and TRBJ2-7; TRBD1 matches 9 bases. The length of the CDR3 is 14 residues. In germline, CDR1 is ENHRY, CDR2 SYGVKD. J was trimmed by 7 bases and V by 2 bases; bases with no gene match: 6.

This clone has more than one count but fewer than ten. This chain links TRBV6-6 with TRBJ1-5; 9 nucleotides match TRBD1. The ends lost 5 bases at V and 6 bases at J; junction bases unmatched: 8. The CDR3 has 15 residues. Germline assignment: CDR1 MNHNY and CDR2 SVGAGI (reference sequence). In DNA, the CDR3 is TGTGCCAGCAGTGGCCCGGGACAGGGAATTCAGCCCCAGCATTTT. Protein product: CASSGPGQGIQPQHF.

The chain carries TRBV2 and TRBJ2-5; TRBD2 aligns across 7 bases. Looked up from germline, CDR1 is SNHLY and CDR2 is FYNNEI. Trimming cost V 7 bases and J 5 bases; bases outside gene matches: 7. This CDR3 is built from 13 residues. The CDR3 DNA is TGTGCCAGCATCCTGACTAGCTCCGAGACCCAGTACTTC. It yields the protein CASILTSSETQYF.

The chain couples TRBV4-3 to TRBJ1-6; D gene unclear. The CDR3 is 15 residues long. Trimming took off 1 base at V and 9 bases at J, with 13 bases between the two ends. The germline V gene encodes CDR1 LGHNA and CDR2 YSLEER. CDR3 in DNA: TGCGCCAGCAGCCAAGTGGGAGGTTCTATTTCACCCCTCCACTTT. Translated, it gives CASSQVGGSISPLHF.

CDR3 nucleotides: TGCAGCGTCTTGAAAGAGGCAGATACGCAGTATTTT. This gives the protein CSVLKEADTQYF. The chain uses TRBV29-1 and TRBJ2-3; D not resolved. The CDR3 sequence is 12 residues long. The germline V gene encodes CDR1 SQVTM and CDR2 ANQGSEA. V lost 6 bases and J 4 bases, leaving 11 bases between the germline ends.

V usage is TRBV27 and J usage is TRBJ2-5; 8 bases align to TRBD2. Germline V gives CDR1 MNHEY, CDR2 SMNVEV (reference sequence). The CDR3 runs to 17 residues. The J segment lost 0 bases and the V segment lost 2 bases, leaving 8 bases of the junction unmatched. CDR3 coding DNA: TGTGCCAGCAGTTTAGGGGTGCGGGGGGCGAACCAAGAGACCCAGTACTTC. Translation gives CASSLGVRGANQETQYF.